This TCR beta chain was sequenced during a study of blood T cells in healthy people across ages. Through a sample-barcoded 5' primer and a J-beta primer mix, a second PCR was run for roughly 7 to 12 cycles. TCRdb itself ran the 5' RACE reads through MiXCR, one entry per CDR3 protein. The sample contains 600,000 or so distinct CDR3 sequences, about 28% of which appear only once. V was pared by 0 bases and J by 6 bases, with 14 bases between. The germline V gene has CDR1 SGDLS and CDR2 YYNGEE. CDR3 length: 15 residues. This clonotype has at least ten counts. The sample was blood. This chain joins TRBV9 and TRBJ2-3; TRBD1 is a possible D gene (5 bases). This TCR was sampled from an elderly woman in good health. CDR3 sequence reads: CASSVEGVHLDTQYF. The CDR3 coding sequence is TGTGCCAGCAGCGTAGAAGGGGTTCATTTGGATACGCAGTATTTT.